Included here is one T cell receptor beta chain sequence, with context. This sample was taken from a study of blood T cell repertoires in COVID-19. Trimming removed 3 bases at V and 5 bases at J, with 8 bases between. The germline gives CDR1 MNHEY, CDR2 SMNVEV (reference sequence). The CDR3 is 14 residues long. Per the study methods: Amplification of reference gene primers provided the estimated nucleated cell counts. Sequenced by immunoSEQ multiplex PCR; TCRdb stores in-frame clones only, minus some. That table gives V, J and clone size, and the DNA gave D and trimming. In the table there are about 270,000 clones, around 81% of which are singletons.

This receptor was obtained from a woman between 50 and 59 years old with active or convalescent COVID-19. The chain uses TRBV27 and TRBJ1-6; D is ambiguous. Specimen: peripheral blood. CDR3 residues: CASSFYRDNSPLHF. In nucleotides, the CDR3 is TGTGCCAGCAGTTTCTACAGAGATAATTCACCCCTCCACTTT.